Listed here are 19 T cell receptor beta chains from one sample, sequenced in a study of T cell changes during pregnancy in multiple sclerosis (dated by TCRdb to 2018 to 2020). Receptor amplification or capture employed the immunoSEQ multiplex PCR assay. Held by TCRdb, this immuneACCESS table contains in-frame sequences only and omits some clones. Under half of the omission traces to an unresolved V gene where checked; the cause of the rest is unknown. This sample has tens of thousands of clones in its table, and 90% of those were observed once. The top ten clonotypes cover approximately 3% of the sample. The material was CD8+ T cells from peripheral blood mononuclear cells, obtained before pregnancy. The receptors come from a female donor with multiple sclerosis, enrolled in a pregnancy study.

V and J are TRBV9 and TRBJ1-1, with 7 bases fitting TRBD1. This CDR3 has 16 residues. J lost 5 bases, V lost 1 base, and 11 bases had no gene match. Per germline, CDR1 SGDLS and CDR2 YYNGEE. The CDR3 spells CASSVTTDRTRTEAFF. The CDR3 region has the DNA TGTGCCAGCAGCGTAACAACGGACAGGACGAGAACTGAAGCTTTCTTT.

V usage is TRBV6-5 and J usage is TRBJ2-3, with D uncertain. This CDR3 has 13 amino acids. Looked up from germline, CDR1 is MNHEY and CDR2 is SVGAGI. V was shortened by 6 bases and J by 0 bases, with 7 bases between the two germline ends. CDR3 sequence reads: CASSVPSTDTQYF. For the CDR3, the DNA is TGTGCCAGCAGCGTCCCTAGCACAGATACGCAGTATTTT.

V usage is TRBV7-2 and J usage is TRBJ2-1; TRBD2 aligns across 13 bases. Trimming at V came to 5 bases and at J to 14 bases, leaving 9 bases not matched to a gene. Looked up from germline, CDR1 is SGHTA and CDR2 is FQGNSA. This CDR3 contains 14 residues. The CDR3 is CASSQGLAGSDEFF. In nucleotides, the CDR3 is TGTGCCAGCAGCCAGGGACTAGCGGGAAGTGATGAGTTCTTC.

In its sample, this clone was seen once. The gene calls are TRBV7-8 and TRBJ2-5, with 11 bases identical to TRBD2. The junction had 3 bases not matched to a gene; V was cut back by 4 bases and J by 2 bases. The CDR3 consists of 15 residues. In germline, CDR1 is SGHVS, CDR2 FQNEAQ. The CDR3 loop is CASSSSGGNQETQYF. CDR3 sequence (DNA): TGTGCCAGCAGCTCTAGCGGGGGGAATCAAGAGACCCAGTACTTC.

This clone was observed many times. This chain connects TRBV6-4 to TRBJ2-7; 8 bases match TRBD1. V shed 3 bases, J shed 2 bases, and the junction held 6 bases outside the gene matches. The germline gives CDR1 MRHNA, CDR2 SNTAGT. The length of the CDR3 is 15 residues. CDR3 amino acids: CASSEDGTGPYEQYF. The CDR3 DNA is TGTGCCAGCAGTGAAGACGGGACAGGACCCTACGAGCAGTACTTC.

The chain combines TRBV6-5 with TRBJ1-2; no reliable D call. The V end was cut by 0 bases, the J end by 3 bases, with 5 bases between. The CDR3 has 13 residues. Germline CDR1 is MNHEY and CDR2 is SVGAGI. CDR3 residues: CASSYSSDYGYTF. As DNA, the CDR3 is TGTGCCAGCAGTTACTCGTCGGACTATGGCTACACCTTC.

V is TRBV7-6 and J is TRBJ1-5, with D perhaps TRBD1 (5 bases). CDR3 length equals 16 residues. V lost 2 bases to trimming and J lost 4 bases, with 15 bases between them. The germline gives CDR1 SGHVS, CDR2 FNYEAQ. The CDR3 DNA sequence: TGTGCCAGCAGCTTAAACACCAGGGAACTGAATCAGCCCCAGCATTTT. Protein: CASSLNTRELNQPQHF.

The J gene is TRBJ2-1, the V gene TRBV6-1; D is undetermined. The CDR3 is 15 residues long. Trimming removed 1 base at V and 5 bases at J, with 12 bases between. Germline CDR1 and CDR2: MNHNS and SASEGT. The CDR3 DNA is TGTGCCAGCAGTGAAGAAGCAGGTGGCAACAATGAGCAGTTCTTC. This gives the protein CASSEEAGGNNEQFF.

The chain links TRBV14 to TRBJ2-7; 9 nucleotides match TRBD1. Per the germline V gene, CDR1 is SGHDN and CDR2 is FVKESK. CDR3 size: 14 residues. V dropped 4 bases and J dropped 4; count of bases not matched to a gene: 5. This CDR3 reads CASSPGTGMYEQYF. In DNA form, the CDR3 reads TGTGCCAGCAGCCCCGGGACAGGGATGTACGAGCAGTACTTC.

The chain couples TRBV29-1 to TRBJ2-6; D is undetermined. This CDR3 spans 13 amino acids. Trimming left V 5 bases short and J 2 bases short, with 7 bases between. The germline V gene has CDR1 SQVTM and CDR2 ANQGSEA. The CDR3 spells CSVLLPGANVLTF. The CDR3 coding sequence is TGCAGCGTTCTCCTTCCTGGGGCCAACGTCCTGACTTTC.

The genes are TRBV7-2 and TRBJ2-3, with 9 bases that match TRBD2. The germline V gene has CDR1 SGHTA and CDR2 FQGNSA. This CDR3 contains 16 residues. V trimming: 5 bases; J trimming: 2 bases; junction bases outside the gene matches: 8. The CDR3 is CASSRLLAGHTDTQYF. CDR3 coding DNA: TGTGCCAGCAGCCGCCTTCTAGCGGGGCACACAGATACGCAGTATTTT.

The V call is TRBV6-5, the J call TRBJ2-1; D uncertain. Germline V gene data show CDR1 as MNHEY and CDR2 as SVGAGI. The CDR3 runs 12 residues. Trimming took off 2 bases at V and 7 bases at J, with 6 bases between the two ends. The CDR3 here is CASSYRRNEQFF. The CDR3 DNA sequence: TGTGCCAGCAGTTACAGGAGAAATGAGCAGTTCTTC.

DNA for the CDR3: TGTGCCAGTAGCCCATCTAGCGGGGTTGGCTACGAGCAGTACTTC. Residues: CASSPSSGVGYEQYF. V usage is TRBV19 and J usage is TRBJ2-7; TRBD2 matches 9 bases. Looked up from germline, CDR1 is LNHDA and CDR2 is SQIVND (reference sequence). The CDR3 spans 15 residues. V gave up 6 bases and J gave up 3 bases; unmatched junction bases: 9.

CDR3 in DNA: TGCGCCAGCAGCCGAATACTAGCGGGGGTCGACAATGAGCAGTTCTTC. It specifies CASSRILAGVDNEQFF. The chain recombines TRBV4-1 with TRBJ2-1; 11 nucleotides line up with TRBD2. The CDR3 is made up of 16 amino acids. The junction had 7 bases not matched to a gene; V was cut back by 4 bases and J by 5 bases. The germline V gene encodes CDR1 MGHRA and CDR2 YSYEKL.

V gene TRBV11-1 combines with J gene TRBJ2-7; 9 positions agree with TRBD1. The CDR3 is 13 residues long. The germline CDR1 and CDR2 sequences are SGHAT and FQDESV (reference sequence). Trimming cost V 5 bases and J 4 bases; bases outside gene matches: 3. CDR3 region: CASSLGTGYEQYF. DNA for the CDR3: TGTGCCAGCAGCCTGGGGACAGGGTACGAGCAGTACTTC.

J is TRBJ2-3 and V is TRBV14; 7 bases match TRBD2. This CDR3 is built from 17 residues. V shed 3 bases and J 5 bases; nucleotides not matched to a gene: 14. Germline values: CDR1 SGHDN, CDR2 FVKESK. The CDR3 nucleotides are TGTGCCAGCAGCCACTCCGGGACTACTCTTTTGGGAGATACGCAGTATTTT. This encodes CASSHSGTTLLGDTQYF.

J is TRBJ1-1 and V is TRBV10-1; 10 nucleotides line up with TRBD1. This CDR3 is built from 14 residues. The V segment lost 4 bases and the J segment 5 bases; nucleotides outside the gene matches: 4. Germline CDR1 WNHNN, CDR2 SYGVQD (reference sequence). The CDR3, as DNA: TGCGCCAGCAGTGGGGGACAGGGGCAGACTGAAGCTTTCTTT. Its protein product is CASSGGQGQTEAFF.

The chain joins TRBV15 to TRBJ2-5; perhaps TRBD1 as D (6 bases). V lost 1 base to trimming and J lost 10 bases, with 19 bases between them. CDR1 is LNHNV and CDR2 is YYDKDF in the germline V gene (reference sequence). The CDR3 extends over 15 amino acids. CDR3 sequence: CATSRAPGTKRGQYF. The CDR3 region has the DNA TGTGCCACCAGCAGAGCTCCGGGGACAAAGAGAGGCCAGTACTTC.

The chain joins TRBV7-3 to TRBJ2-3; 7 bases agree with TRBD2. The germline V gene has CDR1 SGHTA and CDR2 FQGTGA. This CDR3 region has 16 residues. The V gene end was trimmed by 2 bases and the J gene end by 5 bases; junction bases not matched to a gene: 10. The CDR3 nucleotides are TGTGCCAGCAGCTTAGGGGGGGTGGCAGTAGGAGATACGCAGTATTTT. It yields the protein CASSLGGVAVGDTQYF.